The 9 T cell receptor beta chains below all came from one sample that was sequenced in a study of T-cell reconstitution after alpha-beta-depleted transplantation in children (dated by TCRdb to the mid-2010s). The library relied on PCR. Instrument used: Illumina HiSeq 2500. Molecular barcoding was employed in the preparation of TCR libraries, with unique molecular identifiers being used to normalize TCRbeta repertoire quantification. TCRdb ran its own pipeline on the public reads, namely fastp trimming at Q25 and MiXCR clone calling, and kept in-frame beta chains. Entries that share a CDR3 protein sequence are merged under the most common genes and DNA. The sample data list over 400,000 distinct CDR3 sequences, and about 45% of these were observed just once. 25% to 30% of the sample is held by the ten biggest clonotypes. This sample's treatment or condition label indicates: allogeneic hematopoietic cell transplantation with graft depleted of TCRalphabeta T cells and CD19 B cells.

This material consisted of PBMCs, taken before TCRalphabeta/CD19-depleted stem cell transplant. These receptor sequences come from a girl aged 2-15 years with aplastic anemia, due to receive a stem cell transplant.

There are many counts of this clonotype. The chain recombines TRBV5-6 with TRBJ2-1; 14 bases align to TRBD2. The CDR3 spans 18 residues. Germline loops: CDR1 SGHDT, CDR2 YYEEEE. V lost 4 bases, J lost 7 bases, and 13 bases stayed unmatched. DNA of the CDR3: TGTGCCAGCAGCCAGACTAGCGGGAGGGCCCATTTGCGAAATGAGCAGTTCTTC. Translation gives CASSQTSGRAHLRNEQFF.

This clonotype was detected only a few times. The chain joins TRBV29-1 to TRBJ2-3; TRBD2 matches at 9 bases. This CDR3 has 14 residues. V dropped 6 bases and J dropped 4; count of bases not matched to a gene: 8. Germline V gives CDR1 SQVTM, CDR2 ANQGSEA. CDR3 protein: CSVATSGDPDTQYF. The CDR3 DNA reads as TGCAGCGTCGCGACTAGCGGCGATCCAGATACGCAGTATTTT.

The chain uses TRBV5-4 and TRBJ2-3, with 9 bases matching TRBD2. Germline V gene lookup returns CDR1 SGHNT and CDR2 YYREEE (reference sequence). Trimming removed 4 bases from V and 2 bases from J; junction bases left unmatched: 8. The length of the CDR3 is 16 residues. The CDR3 reads CASSPLAGSPTDTQYF. CDR3 coding DNA: TGTGCCAGCAGCCCCCTAGCGGGGTCCCCCACAGATACGCAGTATTTT.

V is TRBV7-2 and J is TRBJ2-7; D is tentatively TRBD1 or TRBD2 (5 bases each). This CDR3 contains 15 residues. Trimming left V 1 base short and J 4 bases short, with 14 bases between. Germline V CDR1 and CDR2: SGHTA, FQGNSA. CDR3 sequence: CASSLEGLAVYEQYF. CDR3 DNA sequence: TGTGCCAGCAGCTTAGAGGGGCTAGCTGTGTACGAGCAGTACTTC.

In this sample, this clonotype turned up a few times. The chain uses TRBV7-2 and TRBJ2-1; D unresolved. The V end was cut by 5 bases, the J end by 3 bases, with 8 bases between. The CDR3 totals 13 residues. CDR1 is SGHTA, CDR2 FQGNSA, per germline. The CDR3 nucleotides read TGTGCCAGCAGCAATAGTCTCTACAATGAGCAGTTCTTC. This codes for CASSNSLYNEQFF.

In its sample, this clonotype was seen a few times. The rearrangement uses TRBV19 and TRBJ1-2, with a possible D match to TRBD1 (6 bases). The CDR3 is made up of 13 amino acids. Germline assignment: CDR1 LNHDA and CDR2 SQIVND (reference sequence). The V and J ends lost 5 bases and 8 bases respectively, with 15 bases between them. Here the CDR3 DNA reads TGTGCCAGTAGTGCCTGGACAGAGCGAGGCTACACCTTC. Translating it yields CASSAWTERGYTF.

This chain links TRBV4-2 with TRBJ2-2; D is unclear. Trimming took off 2 bases at V and 1 base at J, with 5 bases between the two ends. The CDR3 covers 14 residues. Per the germline V gene, CDR1 is LGHNA and CDR2 is YNFKEQ. CDR3 loop: CASSQLKNTGELFF. The CDR3 bases are TGTGCCAGCAGCCAACTTAAGAACACCGGGGAGCTGTTTTTT.

This clonotype was observed a few times. This rearrangement joins TRBV11-2 to TRBJ2-5, with TRBD2 identical over 9 bases. Trimming took 0 bases from V and 5 from J; bases not matched to a gene: 7. The CDR3 has 16 residues. The germline gives CDR1 SGHAT, CDR2 FQNNGV. CDR3 nucleotides: TGTGCCAGCAGCTTAGATTCAAGCGGGAGGATGGAGACCCAGTACTTC. Protein product: CASSLDSSGRMETQYF.

This clonotype was recorded at least ten times. This chain joins TRBV24-1 and TRBJ2-3; the D gene is possibly TRBD2 (6 bases). Trimming took off 3 bases at V and 0 bases at J, with 12 bases between the two ends. The CDR3 is made up of 16 amino acids. Germline V gene lookup returns CDR1 KGHDR and CDR2 SFDVKD. CDR3 loop: CATSDPLSGSTDTQYF. CDR3 sequence (DNA): TGTGCCACCAGTGATCCGCTCAGCGGGAGCACAGATACGCAGTATTTT.